This is a list of T cell receptor beta chains from one sample in a study of blood T cells in healthy people across ages. A single record per CDR3 protein comes from TCRdb applying MiXCR to the 5' RACE reads. The repertoire holds 890,000 or so distinct CDR3 sequences, with around 62% as singletons. Sequenced sample: blood. These receptors all stem from a man younger than 40 in good health. CDR3s leave out the opening cysteine and the closing phenylalanine or tryptophan.

J,V,CDR3
TRBJ2-7,TRBV6-5,ASRTGALSYEQY
TRBJ2-1,TRBV6-2/TRBV6-3,ASSYSQASYNEQF
NA,TRBV28,ASRWQGASEQY
TRBJ2-1,TRBV20-1,STLGGTSGFYNEQF
TRBJ1-6,TRBV20-1,SASPRGNSPLH
NA,TRBV20-1,SARMGSGGAYEQY
TRBJ2-1,TRBV9,ASSVAGTSLSEQF
TRBJ1-4,TRBV5-1,ASSPLAGTGNEKLF
TRBJ1-5,TRBV2,ASSEEQGSNQPQH
TRBJ1-6,TRBV9,ASSERPGQINSPLH
TRBJ1-2,TRBV20-1,SAGSMMNYGYT
NA,TRBV29-1,SVVDRPHEQY
TRBJ2-2,TRBV14,ASSHGTPSGTGELF
NA,TRBV6-2/TRBV6-3,ASNDRSYNEQY
TRBJ2-1,TRBV27,ASSLSRDREQF
TRBJ2-2,TRBV29-1,SVDGRNTGELF
TRBJ2-7,TRBV29-1,SVRPKGQPYEQY
TRBJ1-5,TRBV24-1,ATSDHTGGNQPQH
TRBJ2-4,TRBV4-3,ASSHSNGGNDIQY
TRBJ2-5,TRBV12-3/TRBV12-4,AVSSWVGPRGAQEAQY
TRBJ1-6,TRBV7-3,ASSIDRDGSPLH
TRBJ2-7,TRBV25-1,ASSEFGQGAAYEQY
TRBJ1-2,TRBV20-1,SSLPGGGYGYT
TRBJ1-6,TRBV20-1,SAPRGGNDNSPLH
TRBJ1-5,TRBV20-1,SAGQGVQPQH
TRBJ1-4,TRBV18,ASSDREKLF
TRBJ2-7,TRBV28,ASSSGALGGTYEQY
TRBJ2-4,TRBV24-1,ATSDAGTGTRIQY
TRBJ2-3,TRBV12-3/TRBV12-4,ASTFLGDRVTDTQY
TRBJ2-3,TRBV4-3,ASSQVAGGFADTQY
TRBJ2-4,TRBV5-1,ASSPDGPPGPKNIQY
TRBJ1-1,TRBV9,ASSPPGQVNTEAF
TRBJ2-2,TRBV7-9,ASRTLYRQGNTGELF
TRBJ2-1,TRBV6-2/TRBV6-3,ASSRTEEQF
TRBJ2-3,TRBV20-1,SAPTSGVLGTQY
TRBJ2-3,TRBV4-3,ASSQRISGPGSTDTQY
NA,TRBV13,ASGEIGSGYEQY
TRBJ2-1,TRBV9,ASSTPTSGKFRSYNEQF
TRBJ1-6,TRBV7-3,ASSSDEVSPLH
TRBJ2-5,TRBV12-3/TRBV12-4,ASSTSVRETQY
TRBJ2-1,TRBV28,ASSSGTSSFYNEQF
TRBJ2-1,TRBV6-1,ASSEPQYNEQF
TRBJ2-1,TRBV7-8,ASSLGALNEQF
TRBJ2-3,TRBV9,ASSAAGLAEFDTDTQY
TRBJ2-7,TRBV6-1,ASSFQIGQNEQY
TRBJ2-7,TRBV5-1,ASSSQGSVDEQY
TRBJ1-2,TRBV7-2,ASSSRDGTNYGYT
TRBJ1-1,TRBV4-3,ASSQDRGNTEAF